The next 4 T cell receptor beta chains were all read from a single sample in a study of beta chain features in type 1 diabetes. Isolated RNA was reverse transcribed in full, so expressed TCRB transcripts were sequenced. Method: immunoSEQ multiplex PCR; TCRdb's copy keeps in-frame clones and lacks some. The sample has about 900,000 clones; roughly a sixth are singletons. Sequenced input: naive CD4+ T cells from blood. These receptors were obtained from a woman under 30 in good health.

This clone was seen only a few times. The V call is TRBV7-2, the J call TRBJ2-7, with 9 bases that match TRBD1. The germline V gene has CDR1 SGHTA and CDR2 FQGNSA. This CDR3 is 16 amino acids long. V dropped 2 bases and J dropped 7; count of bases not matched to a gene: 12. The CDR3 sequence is CASSLFGTGNYLEQYF. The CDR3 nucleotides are TGTGCCAGCAGCTTATTCGGGACAGGGAACTATCTGGAGCAGTACTTC.

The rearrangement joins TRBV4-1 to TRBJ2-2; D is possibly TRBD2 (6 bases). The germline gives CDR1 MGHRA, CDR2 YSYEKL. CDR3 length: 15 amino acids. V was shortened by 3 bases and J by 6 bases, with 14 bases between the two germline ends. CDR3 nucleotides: TGCGCCAGCAGCCAGGGGGGATCCACCTCCGGGGAGCTGTTTTTT. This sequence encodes CASSQGGSTSGELFF.

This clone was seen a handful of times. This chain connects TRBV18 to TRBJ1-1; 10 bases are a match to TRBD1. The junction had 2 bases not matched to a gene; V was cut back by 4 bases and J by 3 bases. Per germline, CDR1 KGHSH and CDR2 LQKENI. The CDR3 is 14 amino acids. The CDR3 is CASSRQGADTEAFF. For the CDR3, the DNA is TGTGCCAGCTCACGACAGGGGGCGGACACTGAAGCTTTCTTT.

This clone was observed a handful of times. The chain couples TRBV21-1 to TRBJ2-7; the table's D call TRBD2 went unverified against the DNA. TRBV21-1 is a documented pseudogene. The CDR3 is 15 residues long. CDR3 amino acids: CATANELAGTYEQYF. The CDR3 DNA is TGTGCCACAGCTAATGAACTAGCGGGAACCTACGAGCAGTACTTC.